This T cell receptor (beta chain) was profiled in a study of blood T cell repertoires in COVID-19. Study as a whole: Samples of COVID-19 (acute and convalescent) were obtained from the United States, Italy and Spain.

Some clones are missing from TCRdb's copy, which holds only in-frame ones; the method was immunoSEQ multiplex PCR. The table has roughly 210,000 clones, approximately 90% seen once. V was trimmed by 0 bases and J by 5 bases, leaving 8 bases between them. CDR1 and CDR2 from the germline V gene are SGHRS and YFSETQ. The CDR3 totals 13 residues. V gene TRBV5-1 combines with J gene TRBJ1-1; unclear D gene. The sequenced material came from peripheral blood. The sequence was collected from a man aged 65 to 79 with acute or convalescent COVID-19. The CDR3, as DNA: TGCGCCAGCAGCTTGGTGGCTTCGACTGAAGCTTTCTTT. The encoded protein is CASSLVASTEAFF.